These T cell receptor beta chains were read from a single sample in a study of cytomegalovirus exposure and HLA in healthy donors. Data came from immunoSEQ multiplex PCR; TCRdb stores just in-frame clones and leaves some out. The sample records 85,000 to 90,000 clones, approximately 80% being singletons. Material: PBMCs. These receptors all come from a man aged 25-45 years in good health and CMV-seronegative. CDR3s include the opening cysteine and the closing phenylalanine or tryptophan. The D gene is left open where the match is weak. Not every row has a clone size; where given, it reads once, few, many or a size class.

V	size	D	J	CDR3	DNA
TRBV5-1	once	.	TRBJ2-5	CASSLLGEETQYF	TGCGCCAGCAGCTTGTTGGGAGAAGAGACCCAGTACTTC
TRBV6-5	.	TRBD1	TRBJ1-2	CASSPGGNYGYTF	TGTGCCAGCAGTCCAGGGGGGAACTATGGCTACACCTTC
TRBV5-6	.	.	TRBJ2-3	CASRSYGKRADTQYF	TGTGCCAGCAGGAGTTACGGTAAACGGGCAGATACGCAGTATTTT
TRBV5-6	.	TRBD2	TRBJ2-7	CASSYGARGGPSYEQYF	TGTGCCAGCAGCTATGGAGCGCGGGGGGGCCCCTCCTACGAGCAGTACTTC
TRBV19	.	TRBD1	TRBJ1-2	CASTADRGNYGYTF	TGTGCCAGTACCGCAGACAGGGGTAACTATGGCTACACCTTC
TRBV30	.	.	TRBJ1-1	CAWVREQATEAFF	TGTGCCTGGGTAAGGGAACAGGCCACTGAAGCTTTCTTT
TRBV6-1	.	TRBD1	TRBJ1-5	CASSGTGNQPQHF	TGTGCCAGCAGCGGGACAGGGAATCAGCCCCAGCATTTT
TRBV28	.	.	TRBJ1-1	CASSPPVPPEAFF	TGTGCCAGCAGCCCGCCGGTTCCCCCTGAAGCTTTCTTT
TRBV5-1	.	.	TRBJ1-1	CASSLGWTVNTEAFF	TGCGCCAGCAGCTTGGGGTGGACAGTGAACACTGAAGCTTTCTTT
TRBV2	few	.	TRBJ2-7	CASSEALHGGVYEQYF	TGTGCCAGCAGTGAAGCGCTTCATGGCGGGGTTTACGAGCAGTACTTC
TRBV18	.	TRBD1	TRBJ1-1	CASSPRDRVEAFF	TGTGCCAGCTCACCACGGGACAGGGTCGAAGCTTTCTTT
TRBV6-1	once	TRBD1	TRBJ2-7	CASSELFGRGYEQYF	TGTGCCAGCAGTGAACTTTTCGGCAGGGGGTACGAGCAGTACTTC
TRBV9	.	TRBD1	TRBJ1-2	CASSVATGHYGYTF	TGTGCCAGCAGCGTAGCGACAGGGCACTATGGCTACACCTTC
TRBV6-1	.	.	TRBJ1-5	CASSDIGRGANQPQHF	TGTGCCAGCAGTGATATCGGCAGGGGAGCAAATCAGCCCCAGCATTTT
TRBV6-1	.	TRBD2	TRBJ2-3	CASKIGGEVDTQYF	TGTGCCAGCAAGATCGGGGGGGAAGTAGATACGCAGTATTTT
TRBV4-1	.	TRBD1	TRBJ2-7	CASSPYRGNAFSYEQYF	TGCGCCAGCAGCCCTTACAGGGGGAACGCCTTCTCCTACGAGCAGTACTTC
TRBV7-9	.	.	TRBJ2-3	CASSSLLSTDTQYF	TGTGCCAGCAGCTCATTACTTTCCACAGATACGCAGTATTTT
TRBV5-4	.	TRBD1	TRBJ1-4	CASSTPTGGIEKLFF	TGTGCCAGCAGCACCCCGACAGGGGGAATTGAAAAACTGTTTTTT
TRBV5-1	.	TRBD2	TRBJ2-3	CASSLRGLAVDTQYF	TGCGCCAGCAGCTTGAGGGGACTAGCTGTCGATACGCAGTATTTT
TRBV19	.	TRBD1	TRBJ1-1	CASSIDRGRTEAFF	TGTGCCAGTAGTATCGACAGGGGGAGGACTGAAGCTTTCTTT
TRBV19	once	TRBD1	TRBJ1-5	CASSIADRYNQPQHF	TGTGCCAGTAGTATAGCGGACAGGTACAATCAGCCCCAGCATTTT
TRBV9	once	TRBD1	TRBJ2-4	CASSASTGGLAKNIQYF	TGTGCCAGCAGCGCGTCGACAGGGGGTTTGGCCAAAAACATTCAGTACTTC
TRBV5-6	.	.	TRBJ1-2	CASSLEQAYYGYTF	TGTGCCAGCAGCTTGGAACAGGCTTACTATGGCTACACCTTC
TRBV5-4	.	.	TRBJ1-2	CASSLAGGGPGYTF	TGTGCCAGCAGCTTGGCCGGGGGGGGGCCTGGCTACACCTTC
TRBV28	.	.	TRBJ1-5	CASSLGRYQPQHF	TGTGCCAGCAGTTTAGGCAGGTACCAGCCCCAGCATTTT
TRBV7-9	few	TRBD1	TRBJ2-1	CASSKPGTGKDEQFF	TGTGCCAGCAGCAAACCCGGGACAGGGAAAGATGAGCAGTTCTTC
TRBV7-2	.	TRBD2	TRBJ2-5	CASSLDGGFGETQYF	TGTGCCAGCAGCTTGGACGGGGGGTTTGGGGAGACCCAGTACTTC
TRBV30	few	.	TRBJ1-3	CALTRGNSGNTIYF	TGTGCCCTTACGCGGGGGAACTCTGGAAACACCATATATTTT